The 4 T cell receptor beta chains reported below all come from one sample, sequenced in a study of OX40 agonist ivuxolimab in advanced cancers. Libraries were prepared through the immunoSEQ multiplex PCR assay. The table comes from immuneACCESS by way of TCRdb, which keeps in-frame sequences with V and J called. Part of the clones is missing from these tables; in studies checked, under half for an unresolved V gene and the rest for unknown reasons. The sample has about 44,000 clones on record, over 70% of them singletons. The ten top clones hold 10% of the sample. Sequencing used CD4+ or CD8+ T cells sorted from blood, obtained in a trial of the OX40 agonist ivuxolimab. The receptors were sampled from an adult with an advanced solid tumor such as melanoma, head and neck, liver or kidney cancer.

The V gene is TRBV6-5, the J gene TRBJ1-2, with 9 bases fitting TRBD1. Germline V gives CDR1 MNHEY, CDR2 SVGAGI. There are 14 residues in the CDR3. V was clipped by 6 bases and J by 12 bases; unmatched bases: 14. The CDR3 region is CASRPPAGQGQNTF. CDR3 DNA: TGTGCCAGCAGGCCTCCCGCGGGACAGGGCCAGAACACCTTC.

The chain couples TRBV6-1 to TRBJ2-1, with D tentatively TRBD1 (5 bases). With 8 bases removed from V and 3 bases from J, the gap between germline ends came to 17 bases. Per germline, CDR1 MNHNS and CDR2 SASEGT. The CDR3 has 15 amino acids. CDR3 residues: CASGFQGIVYNEQFF. CDR3 sequence (DNA): TGTGCCAGCGGCTTCCAGGGAATTGTCTACAATGAGCAGTTCTTC.

This clone has more than one count but fewer than ten. The chain couples TRBV4-1 to TRBJ2-2, with a tentative D call TRBD2 (6 bases). The germline V gene has CDR1 MGHRA and CDR2 YSYEKL. This CDR3 contains 15 residues. V gave up 4 bases and J gave up 4 bases, with 13 bases separating them. DNA for the CDR3: TGCGCCAGCAGCCCCGGGACTGCTTTCACCGGGGAGCTGTTTTTT. It codes for CASSPGTAFTGELFF.

The chain joins TRBV5-6 to TRBJ1-5; TRBD1 agrees at 7 bases. The V gene's germline CDR1 is SGHDT and CDR2 YYEEEE. This CDR3 has 14 amino acids. The V segment lost 3 bases and the J segment 3 bases; nucleotides outside the gene matches: 3. Written as DNA, the CDR3 is TGTGCCAGCAGCTCTGACAGGGTCAATCAGCCCCAGCATTTT. This encodes CASSSDRVNQPQHF.